This T cell receptor (beta chain) was sequenced during a study of cytomegalovirus exposure and HLA in healthy donors. The wider study: About 200 million T cells yielded roughly 100 million unique TCR beta sequences, as an earlier analysis found. Across around 400 genotyped donors, approximately 81% landed in the Caucasian-associated ancestry cluster. Study-level points and caveats: According to a later analysis, donors in an Asian-associated ancestry cluster reportedly had fewer N-insertions than the 666-donor mean. Productive rates of about 90% or about 30% were seen for most TCR beta V segments in an earlier analysis.

This CDR3 is built from 16 residues. V lost 5 bases and J 3 bases, leaving 19 bases between the germline ends. The germline V gene encodes CDR1 MDHEN and CDR2 SYDVKM. Primers for the PCR totalled 60 Vbeta and 13 Jbeta. Clones were read by immunoSEQ multiplex PCR, and TCRdb kept only the in-frame ones, dropping some. The listing contains about 77,000 clones. Comments on this clone: Its antigen is not known.

Source material: PBMCs. The TCR sequence derives from a man aged 50-59 years in good health and CMV-seropositive. V gene TRBV28 combines with J gene TRBJ1-2; a possible D gene is TRBD1 (5 bases). The DNA of the CDR3 is TGTGCCAGCAGTATAGTGGAAGGAGGGGAAGACTATGGCTACACCTTC. Its translation: CASSIVEGGEDYGYTF.